These 13 T cell receptor beta chains came from one sample sequenced in a study of control samples from healthy donors and cancer patients. Some clones are missing from TCRdb's copy, which holds only in-frame ones; the method was immunoSEQ multiplex PCR. The data show tens of thousands of clones, 89% seen once. The sample taken for sequencing was blood. The receptors come from a man aged 50-60 years in good health.

The gene calls are TRBV2 and TRBJ2-1; TRBD2 might be the D (6 bases). V was cut by 6 bases and J by 0 bases, with 18 bases left in between. The CDR3 extends over 17 amino acids. Looked up from germline, CDR1 is SNHLY and CDR2 is FYNNEI. In DNA form, the CDR3 reads TGTGCCAGCAGGAGAGGAGGGCTACCGAGCTCCTACAATGAGCAGTTCTTC. Amino acid sequence: CASRRGGLPSSYNEQFF.

The chain is built from TRBV6-5 and TRBJ1-4; D might be TRBD1 (6 bases). V was trimmed by 7 bases and J by 3 bases, leaving 12 bases between them. The CDR3 is 14 residues long. CDR1 and CDR2 from the germline V gene are MNHEY and SVGAGI. CDR3 protein: CASKLGAANEKLFF. CDR3 in DNA: TGTGCCAGCAAATTGGGGGCGGCTAATGAAAAACTGTTTTTT.

The rearrangement joins TRBV9 to TRBJ1-6, with TRBD1 as a possible D gene (5 bases). The CDR3 runs 14 residues. V was cut by 0 bases and J by 12 bases, with 13 bases left in between. The germline CDR1 and CDR2 sequences are SGDLS and YYNGEE. The CDR3 spells CASSVELGGGPLHF. Here the CDR3 DNA reads TGTGCCAGCAGCGTAGAGTTGGGGGGGGGACCCCTCCACTTT.

CDR3 region: CASSRSGTNTEAFF. The CDR3 region has the DNA TGTGCCAGCAGCCGCTCCGGGACGAACACTGAAGCTTTCTTT. The chain links TRBV3-1 (or the pseudogene TRBV3-2) to TRBJ1-1, with D possibly matching TRBD1 (5 bases). Germline CDR1 is LGHDT and CDR2 is YNNKEL (reference sequence). V shed 4 bases and J shed 1 base, with 10 bases lying between them. CDR3 size: 14 residues.

The chain carries TRBV19 and TRBJ1-5; D is uncertain. Germline V gene sequence: CDR1 LNHDA, CDR2 SQIVND (reference sequence). This CDR3 contains 13 residues. V was trimmed by 6 bases and J by 0 bases, leaving 6 bases between them. The DNA of the CDR3 is TGTGCCAGTAGCTGGACTAGCAATCAGCCCCAGCATTTT. As protein: CASSWTSNQPQHF.

This chain links TRBV6-5 with TRBJ2-3; D not certain. In germline, CDR1 is MNHEY, CDR2 SVGAGI. The CDR3 length is 14 residues. Trimming took off 6 bases at V and 0 bases at J, with 10 bases between the two ends. The CDR3, as DNA: TGTGCCAGCAGGAGCCAGGCTAGCACAGATACGCAGTATTTT. It yields the protein CASRSQASTDTQYF.

This chain joins TRBV5-6 and TRBJ1-2; D uncertain. Germline V gene lookup returns CDR1 SGHDT and CDR2 YYEEEE. The germline V and J ends were trimmed by 0 bases and 3 bases, with 9 bases remaining between them. The length of the CDR3 is 14 residues. The CDR3 protein is CASSLEEAHYGYTF. In DNA, the CDR3 is TGTGCCAGCAGCTTGGAGGAGGCCCACTATGGCTACACCTTC.

The CDR3 protein is CASSLNRESDGYTF. The CDR3 region has the DNA TGTGCCAGCAGTTTAAACAGGGAAAGCGATGGCTACACCTTC. The rearrangement uses TRBV2 and TRBJ1-2, with D perhaps matching TRBD1 (6 bases). Between the trimmed V and J ends, which lost 5 bases and 6 bases, there was a span of 16 bases. The CDR3 loop spans 14 amino acids. The germline V gene has CDR1 SNHLY and CDR2 FYNNEI. Together with reference TRBV2 and TRBJ1-2, the CDR3 gives the full variable domain: EPEVTQTPSHQVTQMGQEVILRCVPISNHLYFYWYRQILGQKVEFLVSFYNNEISEKSEIFDDQFSVERPDGSNFTLKIRSTKLEDSAMYFCASSLNRESDGYTFGSGTRLTVV.

V usage is TRBV29-1 and J usage is TRBJ1-1, with TRBD1 matching 7 bases. Germline CDR1 and CDR2: SQVTM and ANQGSEA. The CDR3 has 12 residues. V shed 7 bases, J shed 6 bases, and the junction held 8 bases outside the gene matches. This CDR3 reads CSALQGMAEAFF. The CDR3 DNA is TGCAGCGCTCTACAGGGGATGGCTGAAGCTTTCTTT.

This clone was detected a few times. J is TRBJ1-5 and V is TRBV18; D not resolved. CDR3 length: 15 residues. CDR1 and CDR2 (germline): KGHSH, LQKENI. V lost 6 bases, J lost 0 bases, and 12 bases lay in between. CDR3 DNA sequence: TGTGCCAGCTCCCCCCAGCATTCTAGCAATCAGCCCCAGCATTTT. Residues: CASSPQHSSNQPQHF.

The J gene is TRBJ2-1, the V gene TRBV6-4; 13 bases fit TRBD2. The CDR3 totals 16 residues. Germline trimming cut 5 bases from V and 5 bases from J; bases unmatched to any gene: 6. Germline assignment: CDR1 MRHNA and CDR2 SNTAGT. CDR3 loop: CASSSSTSGGHNEQFF. CDR3 DNA: TGTGCCAGCAGTTCCTCGACTAGCGGGGGGCACAATGAGCAGTTCTTC.

The rearrangement links TRBV27 to TRBJ2-1, with a tentative D call TRBD1 (6 bases). The CDR3 has 14 amino acids. Per germline, CDR1 MNHEY and CDR2 SMNVEV (reference sequence). V lost 8 bases to trimming and J lost 2 bases, with 13 bases between them. The CDR3: CASAKGVAYNEQFF. CDR3 DNA: TGTGCCAGCGCGAAGGGGGTCGCCTACAATGAGCAGTTCTTC.

The chain recombines TRBV19 with TRBJ2-7; D is ambiguous. This CDR3 region has 13 residues. Germline V CDR1 and CDR2: LNHDA, SQIVND (reference sequence). Trimming shortened V by 4 bases and J by 0 bases, and 7 bases separated the two germline ends. Written as DNA, the CDR3 is TGTGCCAGTAGTAGGGCCCTCTCCTACGAGCAGTACTTC. Translated, it gives CASSRALSYEQYF.